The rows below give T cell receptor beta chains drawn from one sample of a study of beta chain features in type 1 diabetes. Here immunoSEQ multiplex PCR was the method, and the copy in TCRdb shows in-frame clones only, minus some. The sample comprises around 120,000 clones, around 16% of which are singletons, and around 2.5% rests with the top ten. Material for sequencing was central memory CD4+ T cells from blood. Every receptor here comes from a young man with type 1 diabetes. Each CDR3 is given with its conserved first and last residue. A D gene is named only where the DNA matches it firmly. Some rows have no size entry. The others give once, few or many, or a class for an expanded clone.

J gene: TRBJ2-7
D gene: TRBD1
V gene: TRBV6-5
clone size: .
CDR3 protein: CASSTGASTPYEQYF
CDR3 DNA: TGTGCCAGCAGCACAGGGGCTTCTACACCCTACGAGCAGTACTTC

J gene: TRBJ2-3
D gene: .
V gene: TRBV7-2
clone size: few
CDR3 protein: CASSSNTDTQYF
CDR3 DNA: TGTGCCAGCAGCTCTAACACAGATACGCAGTATTTT

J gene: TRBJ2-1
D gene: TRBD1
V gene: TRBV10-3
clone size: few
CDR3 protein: CAISPGTAPDNEQFF
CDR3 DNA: TGTGCCATCAGTCCCGGGACAGCTCCCGACAATGAGCAGTTCTTC

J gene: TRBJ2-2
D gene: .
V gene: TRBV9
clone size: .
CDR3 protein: CASSGTERTGELFF
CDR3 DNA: TGTGCCAGCAGCGGGACCGAAAGGACCGGGGAGCTGTTTTTT

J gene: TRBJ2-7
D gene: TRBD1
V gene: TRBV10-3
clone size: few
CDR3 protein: CAISESAGTDEQYF
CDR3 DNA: TGTGCCATCAGTGAGTCCGCCGGGACAGACGAGCAGTACTTC

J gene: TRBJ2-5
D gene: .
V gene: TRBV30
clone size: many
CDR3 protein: CAWSVLETQYF
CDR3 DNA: TGTGCCTGGAGTGTTTTAGAGACCCAGTACTTC

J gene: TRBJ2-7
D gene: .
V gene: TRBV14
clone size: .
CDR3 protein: CASSKSPRDSYEQYF
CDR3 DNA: TGTGCCAGCAGCAAAAGCCCCAGGGACTCCTACGAGCAGTACTTC

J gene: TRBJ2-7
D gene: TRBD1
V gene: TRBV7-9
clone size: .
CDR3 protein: CASSLAPKTGGRNEQYF
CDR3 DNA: TGTGCCAGCAGCTTAGCTCCAAAAACAGGGGGTCGTAACGAGCAGTACTTC

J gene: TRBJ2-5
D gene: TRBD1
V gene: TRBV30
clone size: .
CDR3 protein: CAWSRQGRETQYF
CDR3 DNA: TGTGCCTGGAGTAGACAGGGACGAGAGACCCAGTACTTC

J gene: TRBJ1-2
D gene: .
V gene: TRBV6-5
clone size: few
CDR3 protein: CASSYILSSGYTF
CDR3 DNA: TGTGCCAGCAGTTATATTTTGAGTTCCGGCTACACCTTC

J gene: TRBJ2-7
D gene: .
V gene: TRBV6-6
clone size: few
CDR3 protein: CASSSGGDEQYF
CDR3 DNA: TGTGCCAGCAGTTCAGGTGGGGACGAGCAGTACTTC

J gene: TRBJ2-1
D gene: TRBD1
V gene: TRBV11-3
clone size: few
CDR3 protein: CASSFLSGQGGNEQFF
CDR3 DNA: TGTGCCAGCAGCTTTCTCTCGGGACAGGGGGGCAATGAGCAGTTCTTC

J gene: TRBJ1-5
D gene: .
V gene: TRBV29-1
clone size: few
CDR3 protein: CSVEGVPGQPQHF
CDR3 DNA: TGCAGCGTTGAGGGGGTTCCGGGTCAGCCCCAGCATTTT

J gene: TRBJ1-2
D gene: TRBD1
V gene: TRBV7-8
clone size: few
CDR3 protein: CASSLLQGAGYTF
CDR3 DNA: TGTGCCAGCAGCTTACTACAGGGGGCTGGCTACACCTTC

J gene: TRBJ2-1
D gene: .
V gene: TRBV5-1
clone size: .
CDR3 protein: CASSSSPGSNEQFF
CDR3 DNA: TGCGCCAGCAGCTCCTCTCCTGGGAGCAATGAGCAGTTCTTC

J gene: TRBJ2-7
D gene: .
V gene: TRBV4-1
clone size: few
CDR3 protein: CASRADSTYEQYF
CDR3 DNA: TGCGCCAGCAGGGCGGACTCTACCTACGAGCAGTACTTC

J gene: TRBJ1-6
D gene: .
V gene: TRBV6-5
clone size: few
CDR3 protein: CASSYVNRNNSPLHF
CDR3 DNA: TGTGCCAGCAGTTACGTTAACAGAAATAATTCACCCCTCCACTTT

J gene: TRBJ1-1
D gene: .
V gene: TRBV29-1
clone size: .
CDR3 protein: CSAQASYPNTEAFF
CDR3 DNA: TGCAGCGCCCAGGCGTCCTATCCGAACACTGAAGCTTTCTTT

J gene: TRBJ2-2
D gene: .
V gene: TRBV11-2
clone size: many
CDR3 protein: CASSKEVDRNTGELFF
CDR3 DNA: TGTGCCAGCAGCAAGGAAGTGGACAGGAACACCGGGGAGCTGTTTTTT

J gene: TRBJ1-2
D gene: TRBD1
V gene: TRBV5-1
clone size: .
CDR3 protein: CASSPGDRTDETYYGYTF
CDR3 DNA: TGCGCCAGCAGCCCCGGGGACAGGACAGACGAAACCTACTATGGCTACACCTTC

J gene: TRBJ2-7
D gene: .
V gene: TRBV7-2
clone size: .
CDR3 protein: CASSFGGLAYEQYF
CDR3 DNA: TGTGCCAGCAGCTTCGGGGGCCTCGCCTACGAGCAGTACTTC

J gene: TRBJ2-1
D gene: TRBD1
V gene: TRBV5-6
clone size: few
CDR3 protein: CASSLTGANLYNEQFF
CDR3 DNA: TGTGCCAGCAGCCTAACAGGGGCCAACTTATACAATGAGCAGTTCTTC

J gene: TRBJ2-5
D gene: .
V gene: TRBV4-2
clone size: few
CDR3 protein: CASSQSRTVQETQYF
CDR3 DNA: TGTGCCAGCAGCCAATCTCGGACAGTACAAGAGACCCAGTACTTC

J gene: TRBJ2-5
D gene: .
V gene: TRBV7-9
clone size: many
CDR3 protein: CASSVSATQYF
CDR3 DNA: TGTGCCAGCAGCGTCTCAGCCACCCAGTACTTC

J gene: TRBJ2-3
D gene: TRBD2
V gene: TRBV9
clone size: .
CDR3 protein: CASSGTSGTDTQYF
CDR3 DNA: TGTGCCAGCAGCGGGACTAGCGGGACAGATACGCAGTATTTT

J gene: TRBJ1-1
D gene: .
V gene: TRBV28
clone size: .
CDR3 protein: CAHSAEGDTEAFF
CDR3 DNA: TGTGCCCACTCGGCGGAGGGGGACACTGAAGCTTTCTTT

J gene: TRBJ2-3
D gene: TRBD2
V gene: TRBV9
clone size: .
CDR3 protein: CASSDPSGSDTQYF
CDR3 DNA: TGTGCCAGCAGCGATCCTAGCGGGAGTGATACGCAGTATTTT

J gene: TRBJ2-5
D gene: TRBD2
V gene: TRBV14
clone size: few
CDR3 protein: CASSLNARASGRRGETQYF
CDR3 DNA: TGTGCCAGCAGCCTTAACGCCCGGGCTAGCGGGAGGAGGGGAGAGACCCAGTACTTC

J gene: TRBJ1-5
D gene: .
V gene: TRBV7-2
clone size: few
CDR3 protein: CASSLGPGFNQPQHF
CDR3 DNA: TGTGCCAGCAGCTTAGGACCGGGGTTCAATCAGCCCCAGCATTTT

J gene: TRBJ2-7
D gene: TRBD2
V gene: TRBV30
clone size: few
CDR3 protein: CAYGRGVYEQYF
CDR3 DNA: TGTGCCTACGGGAGGGGAGTCTACGAGCAGTACTTC

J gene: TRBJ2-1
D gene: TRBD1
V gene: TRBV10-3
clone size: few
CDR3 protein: CATLRPAGGGYNEQFF
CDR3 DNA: TGTGCCACCCTACGACCGGCAGGGGGCGGCTACAATGAGCAGTTCTTC

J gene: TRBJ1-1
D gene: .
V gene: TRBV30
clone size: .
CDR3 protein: CAWNRGMDTEAFF
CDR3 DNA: TGTGCCTGGAATCGGGGAATGGACACTGAAGCTTTCTTT

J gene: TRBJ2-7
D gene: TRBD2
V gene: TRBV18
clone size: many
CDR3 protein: CASSPGTTSYEQYF
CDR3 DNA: TGTGCCAGCTCTCCCGGGACTACCAGCTACGAGCAGTACTTC

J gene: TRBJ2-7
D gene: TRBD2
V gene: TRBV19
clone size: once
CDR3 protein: CASSIGKRGGLEEQYF
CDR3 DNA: TGTGCCAGTAGTATAGGGAAGCGGGGGGGCCTTGAAGAGCAGTACTTC

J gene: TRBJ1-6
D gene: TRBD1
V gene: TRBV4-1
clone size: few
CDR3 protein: CASSQWPETGDRNSPLHF
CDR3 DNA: TGCGCCAGCAGCCAATGGCCCGAAACTGGGGACAGAAATTCACCCCTCCACTTT

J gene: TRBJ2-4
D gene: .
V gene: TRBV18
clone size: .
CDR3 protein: CASSVDLAKNIQYF
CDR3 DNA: TGTGCCAGCTCGGTGGATCTAGCCAAAAACATTCAGTACTTC

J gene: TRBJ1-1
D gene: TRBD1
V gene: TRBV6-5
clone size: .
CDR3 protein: CASRTGGESEAFF
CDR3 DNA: TGTGCCAGCAGGACAGGGGGTGAGTCTGAAGCTTTCTTT

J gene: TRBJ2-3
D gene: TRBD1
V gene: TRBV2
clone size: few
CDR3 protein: CASRQGADTQYF
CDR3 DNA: TGTGCCAGCAGACAGGGGGCAGATACGCAGTATTTT

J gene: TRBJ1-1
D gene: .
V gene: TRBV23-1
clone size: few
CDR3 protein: CASSPRVHSNEAFF
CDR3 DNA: TGCGCCAGCAGTCCGAGGGTGCACTCTAATGAAGCTTTCTTT

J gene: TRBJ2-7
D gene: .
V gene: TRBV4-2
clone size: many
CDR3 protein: CASSQDRASQGEQYF
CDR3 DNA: TGTGCCAGCAGCCAAGATCGGGCTAGCCAGGGCGAGCAGTACTTC

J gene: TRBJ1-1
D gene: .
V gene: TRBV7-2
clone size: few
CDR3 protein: CASSPFNPEAFF
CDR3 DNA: TGTGCCAGCAGCCCGTTCAATCCAGAAGCTTTCTTT

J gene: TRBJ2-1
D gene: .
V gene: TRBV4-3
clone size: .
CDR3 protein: CASSQSFPGGAGNQQFF
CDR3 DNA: TGCGCCAGCAGCCAAAGTTTCCCGGGGGGCGCCGGCAATCAGCAGTTCTTC

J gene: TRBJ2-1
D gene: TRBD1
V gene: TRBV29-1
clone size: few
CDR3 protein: CSVAGQGSNEQFF
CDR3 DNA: TGCAGCGTTGCTGGACAGGGTAGCAATGAGCAGTTCTTC